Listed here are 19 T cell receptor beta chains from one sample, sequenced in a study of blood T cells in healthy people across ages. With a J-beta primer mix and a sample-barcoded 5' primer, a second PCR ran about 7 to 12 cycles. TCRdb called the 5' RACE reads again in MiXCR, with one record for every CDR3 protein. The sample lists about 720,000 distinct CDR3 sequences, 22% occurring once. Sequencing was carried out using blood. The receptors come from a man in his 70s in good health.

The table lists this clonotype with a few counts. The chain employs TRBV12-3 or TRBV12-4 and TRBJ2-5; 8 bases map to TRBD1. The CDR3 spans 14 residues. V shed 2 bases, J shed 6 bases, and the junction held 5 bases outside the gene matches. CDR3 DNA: TGTGCCAGCAGTTTATATTACAGGGGGAAGACCCAGTACTTC. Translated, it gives CASSLYYRGKTQYF.

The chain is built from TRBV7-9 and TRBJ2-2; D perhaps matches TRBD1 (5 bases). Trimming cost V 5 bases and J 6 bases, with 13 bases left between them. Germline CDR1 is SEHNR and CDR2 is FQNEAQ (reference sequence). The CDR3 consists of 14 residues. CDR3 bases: TGTGCCAGCAGCGATGTGGGGCGCGCCGGGGAGCTGTTTTTT. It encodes CASSDVGRAGELFF.

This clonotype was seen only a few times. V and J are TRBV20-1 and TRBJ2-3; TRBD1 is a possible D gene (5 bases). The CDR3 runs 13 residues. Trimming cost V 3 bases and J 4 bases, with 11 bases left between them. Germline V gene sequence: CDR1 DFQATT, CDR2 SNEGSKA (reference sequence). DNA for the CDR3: TGCAGTGCTAGGGATAGCAGGGCAGATACGCAGTATTTT. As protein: CSARDSRADTQYF.

The CDR3 is CATSRDRPGLDGYTF. CDR3 DNA: TGTGCCACCAGCAGAGATCGCCCGGGGCTGGACGGCTACACCTTC. V is TRBV15 and J is TRBJ1-2; D perhaps matches TRBD1 (5 bases). V lost 0 bases to trimming and J lost 8 bases, with 16 bases between them. There are 15 residues in the CDR3. The germline V gene encodes CDR1 LNHNV and CDR2 YYDKDF (reference sequence).

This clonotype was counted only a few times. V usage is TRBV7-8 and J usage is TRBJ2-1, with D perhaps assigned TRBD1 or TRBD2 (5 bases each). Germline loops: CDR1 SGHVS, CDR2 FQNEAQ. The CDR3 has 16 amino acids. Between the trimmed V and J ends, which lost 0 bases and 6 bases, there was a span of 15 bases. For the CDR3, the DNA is TGTGCCAGCAGCTTAGCTAATAGTAGTGGGACCAATGAGCAGTTCTTC. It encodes CASSLANSSGTNEQFF.

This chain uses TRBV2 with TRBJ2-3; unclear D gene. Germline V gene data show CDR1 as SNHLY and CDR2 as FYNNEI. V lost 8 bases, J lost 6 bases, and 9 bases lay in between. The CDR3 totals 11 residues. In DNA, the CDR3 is TGTGCCAGCCCCGCTTTCGATACGCAGTATTTT. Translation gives CASPAFDTQYF.

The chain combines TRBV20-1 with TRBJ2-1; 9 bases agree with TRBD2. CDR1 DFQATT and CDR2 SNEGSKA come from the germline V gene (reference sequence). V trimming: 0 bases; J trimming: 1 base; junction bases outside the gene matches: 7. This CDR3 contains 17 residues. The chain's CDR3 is CSARDRVSGRSYNEQFF. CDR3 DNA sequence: TGCAGTGCTAGAGATCGGGTTAGCGGGAGATCCTACAATGAGCAGTTCTTC.

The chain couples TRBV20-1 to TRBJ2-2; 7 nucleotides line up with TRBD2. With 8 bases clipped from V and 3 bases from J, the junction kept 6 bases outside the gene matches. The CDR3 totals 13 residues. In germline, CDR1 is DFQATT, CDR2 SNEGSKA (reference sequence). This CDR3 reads CSLWGGDTGELFF. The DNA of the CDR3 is TGCAGTCTATGGGGGGGGGACACCGGGGAGCTGTTTTTT.

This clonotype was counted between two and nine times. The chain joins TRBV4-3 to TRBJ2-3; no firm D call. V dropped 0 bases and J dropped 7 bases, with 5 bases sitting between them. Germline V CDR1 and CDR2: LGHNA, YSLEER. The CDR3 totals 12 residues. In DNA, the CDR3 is TGCGCCAGCAGCCAAGATGGTCATACGCAGTATTTT. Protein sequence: CASSQDGHTQYF.

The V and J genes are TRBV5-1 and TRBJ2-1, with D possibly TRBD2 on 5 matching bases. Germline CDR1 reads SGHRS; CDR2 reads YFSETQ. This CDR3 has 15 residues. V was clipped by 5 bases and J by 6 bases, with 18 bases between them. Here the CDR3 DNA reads TGCGCCAGCAGACCAACCCTTAGCGCTAGCAATGAGCAGTTCTTC. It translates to CASRPTLSASNEQFF. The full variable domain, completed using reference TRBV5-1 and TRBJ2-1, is KAGVTQTPRYLIKTRGQQVTLSCSPISGHRSVSWYQQTPGQGLQFLFEYFSETQRNKGNFPGRFSGRQFSNSRSEMNVSTLELGDSALYLCASRPTLSASNEQFFGPGTRLTVL.

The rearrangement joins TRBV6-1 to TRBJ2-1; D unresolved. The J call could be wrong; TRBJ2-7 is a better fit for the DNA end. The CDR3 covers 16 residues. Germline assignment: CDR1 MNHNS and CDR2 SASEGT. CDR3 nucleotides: TGTGTCAGCAGTGAAGCGAATTCTCCTAGCTCCTACGAGCAGTACGTC. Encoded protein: CVSSEANSPSSYEQYV.

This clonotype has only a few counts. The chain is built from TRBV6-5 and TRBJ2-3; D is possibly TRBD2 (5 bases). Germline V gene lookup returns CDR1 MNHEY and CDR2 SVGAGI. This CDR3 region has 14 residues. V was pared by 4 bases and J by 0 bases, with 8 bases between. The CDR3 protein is CASSFWTSTDTQYF. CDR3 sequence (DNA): TGTGCCAGCAGTTTCTGGACTAGCACAGATACGCAGTATTTT.

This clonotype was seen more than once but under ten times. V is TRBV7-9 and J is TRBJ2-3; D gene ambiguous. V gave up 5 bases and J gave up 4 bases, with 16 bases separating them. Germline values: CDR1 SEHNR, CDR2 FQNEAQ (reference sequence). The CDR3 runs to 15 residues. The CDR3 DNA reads TGTGCCAGCAGCCCCTACGACAAATTACCAGATACGCAGTATTTT. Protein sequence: CASSPYDKLPDTQYF. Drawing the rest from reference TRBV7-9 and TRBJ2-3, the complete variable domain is DTGVSQNPRHKITKRGQNVTFRCDPISEHNRLYWYRQTLGQGPEFLTYFQNEAQLEKSRLLSDRFSAERPKGSFSTLEIQRTEQGDSAMYLCASSPYDKLPDTQYFGPGTRLTVL.

The CDR3 DNA sequence: TGTGCCAGCAGTTTAGGTGGCAAGGTGAGCTCCTACAATGAGCAGTTCTTC. It yields the protein CASSLGGKVSSYNEQFF. This chain links TRBV12-3 or TRBV12-4 with TRBJ2-1; D is undetermined. Trimming shortened V by 1 base and J by 0 bases, and 13 bases separated the two germline ends. This CDR3 spans 17 amino acids.

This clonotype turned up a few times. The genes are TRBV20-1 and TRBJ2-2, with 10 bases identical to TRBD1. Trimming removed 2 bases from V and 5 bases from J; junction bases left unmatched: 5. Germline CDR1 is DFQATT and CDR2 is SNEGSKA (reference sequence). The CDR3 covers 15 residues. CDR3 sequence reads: CSARWDRGPTGELFF. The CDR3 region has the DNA TGCAGTGCTAGATGGGACAGGGGACCAACCGGGGAGCTGTTTTTT.

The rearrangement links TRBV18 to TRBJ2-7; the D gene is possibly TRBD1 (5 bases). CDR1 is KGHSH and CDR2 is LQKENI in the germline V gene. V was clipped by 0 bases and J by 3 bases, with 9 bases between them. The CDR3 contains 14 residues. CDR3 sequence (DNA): TGTGCCAGCTCACCACCGGACACCCTCTACGAGCAGTACTTC. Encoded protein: CASSPPDTLYEQYF.

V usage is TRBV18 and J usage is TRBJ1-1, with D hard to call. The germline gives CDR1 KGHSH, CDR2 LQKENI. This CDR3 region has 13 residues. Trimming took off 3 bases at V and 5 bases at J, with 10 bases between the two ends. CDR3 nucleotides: TGTGCCAGCTCACCCCAGGACCGAACTGAAGCTTTCTTT. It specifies CASSPQDRTEAFF. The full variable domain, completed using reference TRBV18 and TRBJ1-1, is NAGVMQNPRHLVRRRGQEARLRCSPMKGHSHVYWYRQLPEEGLKFMVYLQKENIIDESGMPKERFSAEFPKEGPSILRIQQVVRGDSAAYFCASSPQDRTEAFFGQGTRLTVV.

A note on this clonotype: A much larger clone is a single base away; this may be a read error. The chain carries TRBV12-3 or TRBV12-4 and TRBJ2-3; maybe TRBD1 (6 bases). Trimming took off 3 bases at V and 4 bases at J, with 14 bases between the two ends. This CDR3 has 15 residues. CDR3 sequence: CASSFWGPGADTQYF. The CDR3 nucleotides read TGTGCCAGCAGTTTCTGGGGGCCGGGCGCAGATACGCAGTATTTT.

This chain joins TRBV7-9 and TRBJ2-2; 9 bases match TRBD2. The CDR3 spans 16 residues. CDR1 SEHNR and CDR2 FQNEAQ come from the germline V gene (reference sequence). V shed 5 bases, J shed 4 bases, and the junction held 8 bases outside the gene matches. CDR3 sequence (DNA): TGTGCCAGCAGCCCCCCAGGACTAGCGACCACCGGGGAGCTGTTTTTT. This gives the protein CASSPPGLATTGELFF.